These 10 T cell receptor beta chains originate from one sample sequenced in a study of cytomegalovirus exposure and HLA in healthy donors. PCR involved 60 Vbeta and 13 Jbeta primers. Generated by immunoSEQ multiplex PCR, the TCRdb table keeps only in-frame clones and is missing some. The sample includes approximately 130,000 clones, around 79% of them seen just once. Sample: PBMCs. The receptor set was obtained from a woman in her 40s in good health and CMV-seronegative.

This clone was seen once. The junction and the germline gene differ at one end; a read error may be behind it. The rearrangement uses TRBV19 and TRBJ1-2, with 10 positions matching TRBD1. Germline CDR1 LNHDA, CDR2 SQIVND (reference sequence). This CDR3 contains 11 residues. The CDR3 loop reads CASSMGQGQGF. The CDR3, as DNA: TGTGCCAGTAGTATGGGACAGGGGCAAGGCTTC.

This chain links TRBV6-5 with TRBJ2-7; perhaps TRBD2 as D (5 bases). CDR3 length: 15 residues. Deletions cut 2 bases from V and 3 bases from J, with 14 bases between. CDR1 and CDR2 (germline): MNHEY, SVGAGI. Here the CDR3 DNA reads TGTGCCAGCAGTTACAACGAAGCCGGGATCTACGAGCAGTACTTC. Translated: CASSYNEAGIYEQYF.

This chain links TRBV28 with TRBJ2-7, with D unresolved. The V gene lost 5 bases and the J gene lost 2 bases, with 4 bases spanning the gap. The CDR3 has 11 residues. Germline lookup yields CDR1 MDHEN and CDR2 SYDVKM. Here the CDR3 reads CASSTTYEQYF. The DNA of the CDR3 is TGTGCCAGCAGTACAACCTACGAGCAGTACTTC. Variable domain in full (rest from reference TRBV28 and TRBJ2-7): DVKVTQSSRYLVKRTGEKVFLECVQDMDHENMFWYRQDPGLGLRLIYFSYDVKMKEKGDIPEGYSVSREKKERFSLILESASTNQTSMYLCASSTTYEQYFGPGTRLTVT.

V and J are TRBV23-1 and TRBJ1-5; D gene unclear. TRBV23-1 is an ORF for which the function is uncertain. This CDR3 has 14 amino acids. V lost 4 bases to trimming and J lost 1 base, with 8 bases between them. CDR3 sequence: CASSRGQSNQPQHF. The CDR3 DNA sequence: TGCGCCAGCAGTCGAGGGCAGAGCAATCAGCCCCAGCATTTT.

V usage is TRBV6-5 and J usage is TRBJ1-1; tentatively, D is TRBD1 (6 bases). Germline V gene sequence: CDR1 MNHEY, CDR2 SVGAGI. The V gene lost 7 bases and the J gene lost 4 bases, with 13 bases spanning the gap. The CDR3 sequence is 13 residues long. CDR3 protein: CASIRIGGTEAFF. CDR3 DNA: TGTGCCAGCATCCGCATAGGGGGCACTGAAGCTTTCTTT.

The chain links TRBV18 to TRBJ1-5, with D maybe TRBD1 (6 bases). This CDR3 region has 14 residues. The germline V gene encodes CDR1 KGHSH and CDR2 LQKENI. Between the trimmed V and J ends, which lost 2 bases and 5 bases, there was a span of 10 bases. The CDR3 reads CASSPGQWDQPQHF. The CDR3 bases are TGTGCCAGCTCACCAGGACAGTGGGATCAGCCCCAGCATTTT.

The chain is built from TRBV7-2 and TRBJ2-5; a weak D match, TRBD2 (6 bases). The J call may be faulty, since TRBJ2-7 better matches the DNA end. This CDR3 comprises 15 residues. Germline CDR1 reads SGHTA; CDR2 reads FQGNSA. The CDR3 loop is CASSLDFAGSYEQYF. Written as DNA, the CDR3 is TGTGCCAGCAGCTTAGATTTTGCGGGGAGTTACGAGCAGTACTTC.

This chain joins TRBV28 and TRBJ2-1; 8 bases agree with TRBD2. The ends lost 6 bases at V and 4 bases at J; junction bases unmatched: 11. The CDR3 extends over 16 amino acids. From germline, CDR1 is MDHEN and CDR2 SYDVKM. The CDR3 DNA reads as TGTGCCAGCAGCCCCCTCGGGGCTAGCGGGTACAATGAGCAGTTCTTC. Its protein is CASSPLGASGYNEQFF.

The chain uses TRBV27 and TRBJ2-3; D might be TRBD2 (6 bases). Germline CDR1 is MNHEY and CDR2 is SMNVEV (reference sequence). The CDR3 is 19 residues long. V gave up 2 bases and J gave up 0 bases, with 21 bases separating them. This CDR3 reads CASSLDGTGPPHSTDTQYF. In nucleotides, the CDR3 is TGTGCCAGCAGTTTAGACGGGACTGGTCCCCCGCATAGCACAGATACGCAGTATTTT.

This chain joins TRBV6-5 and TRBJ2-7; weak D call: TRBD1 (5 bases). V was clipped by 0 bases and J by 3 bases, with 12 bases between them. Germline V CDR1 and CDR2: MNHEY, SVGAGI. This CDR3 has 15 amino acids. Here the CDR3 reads CASSYSEGQYYEQYF. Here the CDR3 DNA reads TGTGCCAGCAGTTACTCGGAAGGACAATACTACGAGCAGTACTTC.